This T cell receptor beta chain emerged from a study of STAT5B mutations in CD4+ large granular lymphocyte leukemia. Study context: Among healthy donors, a particular HLA allele went with more CDR3 'QG' motifs.

Per the study methods: Productive clonotypes were detectable down to 2.59 x 10-5 frequency. Measured with immunoSEQ multiplex PCR; TCRdb has only the in-frame clones, and not every one. For V, J and clone size, that table is used; D and trimming come from the DNA. The table records around 30,000 clones, about 74% of them present only once. Material for sequencing was CD4+ T cells from blood buffy coats. The receptor's source is a human donor in good health.

CDR3 protein: CASSEETGRATQYF. CDR3 nucleotides: TGTGCCAGCAGTGAAGAGACGGGGAGGGCGACCCAGTACTTC. The rearrangement joins TRBV6-1 to TRBJ2-5, with 7 nucleotides matching TRBD2. V lost 1 base to trimming and J lost 7 bases; unmatched junction nucleotides: 6. In germline, CDR1 is MNHNS, CDR2 SASEGT. The CDR3 consists of 14 residues.